This T cell receptor (beta chain) was retrieved from a study of T-cell reconstitution after alpha-beta-depleted transplantation in children. The table lists this clonotype with a few counts. Germline lookup yields CDR1 SGHVS and CDR2 FQNEAQ. Germline trimming cut 3 bases from V and 5 bases from J; bases unmatched to any gene: 9. The CDR3 length is 16 residues. Using unique molecular identifiers, the investigators prepared the TCRbeta library. Via MiXCR, TCRdb re-called the PCR reads, giving one row per CDR3 protein. The sample has roughly 610,000 distinct CDR3 sequences; 8% to 11% are singletons. The input for sequencing was PBMCs from the stem cell graft donor, taken from the stem cell graft. This TCR was sampled from a human donor who donated a stem cell graft to a child with acute myeloid leukemia. The chain couples TRBV7-8 to TRBJ2-5; 10 bases agree with TRBD1. This chain's CDR3 is CASSFRDRGLMETQYF. CDR3 in DNA: TGTGCCAGCAGCTTCCGGGACAGGGGTCTGATGGAGACCCAGTACTTC.